The T cell receptor beta chain described here comes from a study of graft-versus-host responses after intestinal transplantation. Study-level information: Each recipient received a multivisceral, liver-intestinal, or isolated intestinal graft. Once they had received anti-thymocyte globulin induction, all recipients took tacrolimus and steroids for approximately 3 years.

For this clone: Its target is not known.

The study, taken as a whole, reports: Declining HvG levels early post-transplant were linked to peak circulating GvH clone levels. GvH clones were identified in recipient marrow, with some first appearing in ileum or blood.

Some clones are missing from TCRdb's copy, which holds only in-frame ones; the method was immunoSEQ multiplex PCR. Of 35,000 to 45,000 clones in the sample, 85% to 95% were seen once. The sample was unstimulated CD8+ T cells sorted from spleen or lymph node cells, taken before transplant. The sequence came from a human donor who was the organ donor for an intestinal transplant.

The CDR3 here is CASSEWVGTGSYYGYTF. In nucleotides, the CDR3 is TGTGCCAGCAGTGAATGGGTGGGGACAGGCTCCTACTATGGCTACACCTTC. The chain carries TRBV25-1 and TRBJ1-2, with 8 bases lining up with TRBD1. This CDR3 comprises 17 residues. The germline V gene has CDR1 MGHDK and CDR2 SYGVNS. The trim removed 1 base at V and 3 bases at J, leaving 10 bases unmatched.